A selection of T cell receptor beta chains follows, all from one sample in a study of Ad26.COV2.S vaccination and SARS-CoV-2 variants. Using immunoSEQ multiplex PCR, the repertoire was profiled, and TCRdb retains in-frame clones only, with some absent. The top ten clones hold around 5% of a sample with 300,000 to 350,000 clones, more than 85% of them seen once. The specimen was peripheral blood, collected in a trial of Ad26.COV2.S vaccine versus placebo. Receptor source: a person aged 18-60 years who received the Ad26.COV2.S COVID-19 vaccine or a placebo. CDR3s include the opening cysteine and the closing phenylalanine or tryptophan. D genes are given only for firm matches. The size field is filled for only some rows; it gives once, few, many or a size class.

J gene	V gene	D gene	clone size	CDR3 protein	CDR3 DNA
TRBJ1-1	TRBV11-2	-	-	CASSPDRINTEAFF	TGTGCCAGCAGCCCCGACAGGATTAACACTGAAGCTTTCTTT
TRBJ2-5	TRBV30	-	-	CAWSVGETQYF	TGTGCCTGGAGTGTTGGAGAGACCCAGTACTTC
TRBJ1-1	TRBV7-6	-	-	CASSQGTQTLNTEAFF	TGTGCCAGCAGCCAAGGGACACAGACTCTAAACACTGAAGCTTTCTTT
TRBJ2-7	TRBV7-8	TRBD1	-	CASSLDRGNEQYF	TGTGCCAGCAGCTTAGACAGGGGGAACGAGCAGTACTTC
TRBJ2-1	TRBV24-1	TRBD2	-	CATSDLPRESNDNEQFF	TGTGCCACCAGTGATTTGCCGCGGGAGTCTAATGATAATGAGCAGTTCTTC
TRBJ1-4	TRBV5-4	TRBD1	-	CASRSGQDHEKLFF	TGTGCCAGCCGGTCGGGACAGGATCATGAAAAACTGTTTTTT
TRBJ1-2	TRBV4-2	TRBD1	-	CASSRDRGQSYGYTF	TGTGCCAGCAGCAGGGACAGGGGGCAAAGCTATGGCTACACCTTC
TRBJ2-7	TRBV7-6	-	-	CASSLATAASFYEQYF	TGTGCCAGCAGCTTAGCAACGGCAGCCTCGTTCTACGAGCAGTACTTC
TRBJ1-1	TRBV5-6	-	once	CASSLFGFQGEAFF	TGTGCCAGCAGCTTGTTCGGGTTCCAAGGTGAAGCTTTCTTT
TRBJ1-2	TRBV5-6	TRBD1	-	CASSSPGGNYGYTF	TGTGCCAGCAGCTCACCAGGGGGCAACTATGGCTACACCTTC
TRBJ1-4	TRBV18	-	-	CASSPPAGRGANEKLFF	TGTGCCAGCTCACCACCCGCCGGGCGGGGTGCTAATGAAAAACTGTTTTTT
TRBJ2-5	TRBV14	-	-	CASSHSETQYF	TGTGCCAGCAGCCATTCTGAGACCCAGTACTTC
TRBJ2-2	TRBV30	-	-	CAWSYSNTGELFF	TGTGCCTGGAGTTACAGTAACACCGGGGAGCTGTTTTTT
TRBJ1-2	TRBV28	-	once	CASSADVNYGYTF	TGTGCCAGCAGTGCGGATGTTAACTATGGCTACACCTTC
TRBJ1-1	TRBV4-3	-	-	CASSQGRGAAFF	TGCGCCAGCAGCCAAGGCCGGGGGGCAGCTTTCTTT
TRBJ1-4	TRBV27	-	-	CASRQNENEKLFF	TGTGCCAGCAGACAGAACGAAAATGAAAAACTGTTTTTT
TRBJ2-7	TRBV19	-	-	CASSIAQGYEQYF	TGTGCCAGTAGTATAGCCCAGGGCTACGAGCAGTACTTC
TRBJ1-4	TRBV28	-	-	CASSLYGRVNEKLFF	TGTGCCAGCAGTTTATACGGACGGGTTAATGAAAAACTGTTTTTT
TRBJ1-2	TRBV5-1	-	-	CASSIIPQRGYTF	TGCGCCAGCAGCATTATTCCCCAGCGAGGCTACACCTTC